This record covers a single T cell receptor beta chain. Which antigen it targets is not known. No much larger clonotype is one base removed from it; base qualities were not supplied. The sample is drawn from a study of T cell responses to AZD1222 COVID-19 vaccine (TCRdb year 2021). For the wider study: AZD1222 recipients whose second dose came at about 4 weeks and those whose second dose came at about 12 weeks were combined into one group, since spike-specific TCR depth and breadth did not differ between the two schedules. A total of 230 to 250 trial participants underwent TCR sequencing, of whom approximately 200 had received two doses of AZD1222 and 26 had received two doses of the MenACWY control vaccine. Trial participants were enrolled by age into 18-55, 56-69 and 70-plus year subgroups, with about 150, 27 and 61 TCR-sequenced participants respectively.

The CDR3 regions of human TCRbeta chains were analyzed by immunosequencing. The original pipeline was this. Repertoire TCRs were checked for matches against a reference library of SARS-CoV-2-specific TCRs that had been generated using the MIRA antigen-specificity platform. Breadth was defined as the fraction of unique TCRs that were SARS-CoV-2-associated. Depth was defined as the fraction of total T cells that were SARS-CoV-2-associated. Using the MIRA data, each spike-specific TCR was mapped to the spike region that the TCR reacts to and placed in a CD4 or CD8 class. Log10-transformed breadth and depth values were compared by one-way ANOVA with Sidak's multiple comparisons tests. This immuneACCESS table, as held by TCRdb, lists in-frame sequences with V and J called but not all clones. Of the missing ones, under half trace to an unresolved V gene in checked studies; the others have no known cause. V and J calls and clone size follow that table, whereas D and trimming were derived from the DNA. This sample holds about 170,000 clones; about 89% were observed only once. The ten largest clonotypes hold about 1.5% of the sample.

In the paper's terms, the time point label means: baseline before first vaccination. Vaccinee samples were obtained from the UK trials COV001 and COV002, which included a single-blind randomized controlled phase 2/3 trial of AZD1222 (ChAdOx1 nCoV-19) in healthy adults. Trial participant PBMC samples were collected at day 0 and day 28 after the second dose for TCRbeta chain sequencing. Overall results and qualifications from the work: After two AZD1222 doses, both the breadth and the depth of spike-specific TCRs were significantly higher than at day 0 and than in MenACWY recipients. Conclusions about previously exposed vaccinees were limited because only a handful of AZD1222 recipients were SARS-CoV-2 seropositive at baseline. Reportedly, almost half of the unique spike-specific TCRs recognized epitopes lying outside the regions that are mutated in the B.1.351 and B.1.1.7 variants. Because no samples from the day 14 peak response were available, repertoires could be characterized only after the peak T cell response. In the small 56-69-year group, the increase in depth fell short of significance, most likely because of low power. Most participants were white British and females outnumbered males, and the authors suggested that clonal diversity may have been underestimated. Vaccine-associated CD4 TCRs spanned the whole spike protein, with dominant responses in regions 160-218 and 743-854.

The receptor comes from an adult in good health. Material: peripheral blood, obtained on day 0 of AZD1222 vaccination.

The CDR3 reads CASSPSLVGTRTEAFF. The bases read TGTGCCAGCAGCCCGAGCCTAGTGGGGACGAGGACTGAAGCTTTCTTT. The chain is encoded by TRBV7-2 joined to TRBJ1-1; a weak D assignment points to TRBD1 (5 bases agree). The CDR3 has 16 amino acids, counting the end cysteine and phenylalanine. Kept here is only the CDR3 DNA, which spans 48 bases and is read in frame from base 1. The germline V gene sets CDR1 to SGHTA and CDR2 to FQGNSA. V is shortened by 5 bases, J by 5 bases, and the region joining them spans 21 bases.